These 16 T cell receptor beta chains were all obtained from the same sample, sequenced in a study of T cells in Graves' hyperthyroidism and ophthalmopathy. What was amplified from RNA transcripts were TCR beta CDR3 regions. An initial round of RT-PCR targeting the TCR CDR3 relied on the HTBI primer set. TCRdb re-derived calls from the multiplex PCR reads in MiXCR, one entry per CDR3 protein. This sample yields about 270,000 distinct CDR3 sequences, of which approximately 26% are seen a single time; roughly 24% belongs to the top ten. Sequences were obtained from blood. These receptors all come from a man between 35 and 55 years old with Graves' hyperthyroidism that later progressed to Graves' ophthalmopathy.

This clonotype was recorded at least ten times. This rearrangement joins TRBV9 to TRBJ2-7, with D uncertain. The CDR3 has 14 amino acids. Germline-derived CDR1 and CDR2 are SGDLS and YYNGEE. V dropped 4 bases and J dropped 5 bases, with 16 bases sitting between them. CDR3 DNA: TGTGCCAGCAGCCACTCGGTCCATCAGAACGAGCAGTACTTC. It encodes CASSHSVHQNEQYF.

The sample holds one count of this clonotype. This chain uses TRBV6-2 or TRBV6-3 with TRBJ2-7; 9 bases are shared with TRBD1. This CDR3 has 15 residues. V lost 2 bases and J lost 1; bases outside the gene matches: 3. Germline CDR1 MNHEY, CDR2 SVGEGT. CDR3 in amino acids: CASSYGDRVSYEQYF. Written as DNA, the CDR3 is TGTGCCAGCAGTTACGGGGACAGGGTATCCTACGAGCAGTACTTC.

This clonotype was picked up many times. The chain links TRBV5-1 to TRBJ1-1, with D unclear. Germline V gene lookup returns CDR1 SGHRS and CDR2 YFSETQ. The CDR3 length is 14 residues. V was shortened by 2 bases and J by 0 bases, with 8 bases between the two germline ends. For the CDR3, the DNA is TGCGCCAGCAGCTTTTCCAGGATGAACACTGAAGCTTTCTTT. Protein sequence: CASSFSRMNTEAFF. The whole variable domain, filled in from reference TRBV5-1 and TRBJ1-1, reads KAGVTQTPRYLIKTRGQQVTLSCSPISGHRSVSWYQQTPGQGLQFLFEYFSETQRNKGNFPGRFSGRQFSNSRSEMNVSTLELGDSALYLCASSFSRMNTEAFFGQGTRLTVV.

This chain connects TRBV6-2 or TRBV6-3 to TRBJ1-2; unclear D gene. V was cut by 5 bases and J by 2 bases, with 15 bases left in between. This CDR3 contains 15 residues. The germline CDR1 and CDR2 sequences are MNHEY and SVGEGT. Here the CDR3 DNA reads TGTGCCAGCAGTCCAGTGTCGGTTCTCAACTATGGCTACACCTTC. Protein: CASSPVSVLNYGYTF.

The sample holds many counts of this clonotype. The rearrangement joins TRBV19 to TRBJ1-1, with 8 bases lining up with TRBD1. This CDR3 comprises 13 residues. V was pared by 5 bases and J by 6 bases, with 5 bases of the junction left unmatched. The germline V gene encodes CDR1 LNHDA and CDR2 SQIVND (reference sequence). The CDR3 protein is CASSRTGGSEAFF. DNA for the CDR3: TGTGCCAGTAGTCGAACAGGGGGGTCTGAAGCTTTCTTT. The full variable domain, in which reference TRBV19 and TRBJ1-1 provide the parts outside the CDR3, is DGGITQSPKYLFRKEGQNVTLSCEQNLNHDAMYWYRQDPGQGLRLIYYSQIVNDFQKGDIAEGYSVSREKKESFPLTVTSAQKNPTAFYLCASSRTGGSEAFFGQGTRLTVV.

This clonotype was seen at least ten times. The DNA for the CDR3 is TGCGCCAGCAGCCAAGAGGTTGGGGGGGCCTATGGCTACACCTTC. It translates to CASSQEVGGAYGYTF. V and J are TRBV4-1 and TRBJ1-2; possibly TRBD1 for D (6 bases). The ends were cut back, 0 bases at V and 4 bases at J, with 12 bases in the middle. The CDR3 is 15 amino acids. Germline CDR1 reads MGHRA; CDR2 reads YSYEKL.

A remark on this clonotype: Since a much larger clone is just one base distant, this may be a read error. The chain combines TRBV6-1 with TRBJ2-5; tentative D call: TRBD1 (5 bases). The V gene lost 5 bases and the J gene lost 6 bases, with 13 bases spanning the gap. The CDR3 has 13 amino acids. The germline V gene has CDR1 MNHNS and CDR2 SASEGT. The CDR3 DNA reads as TGTGCCAGCAGTACACAGGAAAGTAAGACCCAGTACTTC. It is translated as CASSTQESKTQYF.

There are many counts of this clonotype. The chain uses TRBV24-1 and TRBJ1-2; D is ambiguous. The V gene lost 2 bases and the J gene lost 5 bases, with 5 bases spanning the gap. CDR3 size: 12 residues. Germline V gives CDR1 KGHDR, CDR2 SFDVKD. The CDR3 nucleotides are TGTGCCACCAGTGATTCCGGTTATGGCTACACCTTC. This gives the protein CATSDSGYGYTF.

This clonotype has at least ten counts. The chain joins TRBV18 to TRBJ1-2; a weak D match, TRBD1 (5 bases). The CDR3 has 14 amino acids. V lost 3 bases and J lost 8, with 16 bases in between. CDR1 and CDR2 from the germline V gene are KGHSH and LQKENI. The CDR3 coding sequence is TGTGCCAGCTCACCTGGGACCGCCGGTCGGGGCTACACCTTC. Translation: CASSPGTAGRGYTF.

This chain connects TRBV6-1 to TRBJ2-1; D may be TRBD1 or TRBD2 (5 bases each). V lost 6 bases to trimming and J lost 6 bases, with 18 bases between them. Germline V CDR1 and CDR2: MNHNS, SASEGT. This CDR3 has 15 amino acids. In DNA, the CDR3 is TGTGCCAGCAGGGGTCCGGGACGGGGCCCCAATGAGCAGTTCTTC. Translated, it gives CASRGPGRGPNEQFF.

At least ten counts were recorded for this clonotype. The CDR3 loop reads CASSGDRGPFTEAFF. In DNA form, the CDR3 reads TGTGCCAGCAGTGGGGACAGGGGGCCCTTCACTGAAGCTTTCTTT. The chain uses TRBV25-1 and TRBJ1-1; 12 bases are a match to TRBD1. The CDR3 length is 15 residues. Germline V gene sequence: CDR1 MGHDK, CDR2 SYGVNS. J gave up 4 bases and V 4 bases, and 4 bases lay outside the gene matches. The full variable domain, its missing parts supplied by reference TRBV25-1 and TRBJ1-1, is EADIYQTPRYLVIGTGKKITLECSQTMGHDKMYWYQQDPGMELHLIHYSYGVNSTEKGDLSSESTVSRIRTEHFPLTLESARPSHTSQYLCASSGDRGPFTEAFFGQGTRLTVV.

The chain recombines TRBV6-1 with TRBJ2-7, with 9 bases fitting TRBD1. The length of the CDR3 is 14 residues. V trimming: 7 bases; J trimming: 2 bases; junction bases outside the gene matches: 6. CDR1 and CDR2 from the germline V gene are MNHNS and SASEGT. This chain's CDR3 is CASTRTGDTYEQYF. CDR3 sequence (DNA): TGTGCCAGCACCAGGACAGGGGACACCTACGAGCAGTACTTC.

The chain employs TRBV6-1 and TRBJ1-2, with D unclear. This CDR3 is 14 amino acids long. From germline, CDR1 is MNHNS and CDR2 SASEGT. V dropped 5 bases and J dropped 1 base, with 11 bases sitting between them. CDR3 nucleotide sequence: TGTGCCAGCAGTCCGGCGACAAATAACTATGGCTACACCTTC. Translated: CASSPATNNYGYTF.

This clonotype was detected many times. J is TRBJ1-6 and V is TRBV10-1; unclear D gene. The V end was cut by 2 bases, the J end by 10 bases, with 9 bases between. Germline V lookup: CDR1 WNHNN, CDR2 SYGVQD (reference sequence). The CDR3 loop spans 13 amino acids. The CDR3 reads CASSEASGSPLHF. The CDR3 DNA is TGCGCCAGCAGTGAGGCTTCTGGCTCACCCCTCCACTTT.

Ten or more counts support this clonotype. The gene calls are TRBV11-2 and TRBJ2-7, with D perhaps TRBD1 (6 bases). Germline values: CDR1 SGHAT, CDR2 FQNNGV. Trimming shortened V by 1 base and J by 2 bases, and 9 bases separated the two germline ends. The CDR3 covers 14 residues. CDR3 sequence (DNA): TGTGCCAGCAGCTTAGTTCGACAGGCCTACGAGCAGTACTTC. Translating gives CASSLVRQAYEQYF.

This clonotype was seen at least ten times. The chain joins TRBV3-1 to TRBJ2-7; the D gene is possibly TRBD2 (5 bases). The CDR3 is 12 amino acids. Between the trimmed V and J ends, which lost 5 bases and 8 bases, there was a span of 13 bases. Germline V gene sequence: CDR1 LGHDT, CDR2 YNNKEL (reference sequence). The CDR3 DNA sequence: TGTGCCAGCAGCTCGAGCGGTTACCAGCAGTACTTC. It is translated as CASSSSGYQQYF.